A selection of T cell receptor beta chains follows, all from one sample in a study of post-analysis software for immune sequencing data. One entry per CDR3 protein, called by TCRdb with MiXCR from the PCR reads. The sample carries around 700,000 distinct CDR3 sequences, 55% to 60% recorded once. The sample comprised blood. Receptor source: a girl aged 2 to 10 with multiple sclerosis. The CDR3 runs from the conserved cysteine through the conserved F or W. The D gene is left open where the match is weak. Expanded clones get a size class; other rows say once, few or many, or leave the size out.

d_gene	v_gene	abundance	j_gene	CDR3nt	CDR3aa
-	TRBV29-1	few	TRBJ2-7	TGCAGCGTACAGGGACTAAGGTCCGGGGAGCAGTACTTC	CSVQGLRSGEQYF
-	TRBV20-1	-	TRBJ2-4	TGCAGTGCTAGGCCGGGACTAGCCAAAAACATTCAGTACTTC	CSARPGLAKNIQYF
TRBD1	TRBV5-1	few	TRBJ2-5	TGCGCCAGCAGCTTCTTTAGACAGGGGGGACTCCAAGAGACCCAGTACTTC	CASSFFRQGGLQETQYF
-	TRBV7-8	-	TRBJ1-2	TGTGCCAGCAGCTTAAGCCCGGGGGCAACCTATGGCTACACCTTC	CASSLSPGATYGYTF
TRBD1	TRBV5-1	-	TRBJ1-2	TGCGCCAGCAGCTTAACCCTGGACAGGGTACATGGCTACACCTTC	CASSLTLDRVHGYTF
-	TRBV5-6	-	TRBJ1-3	TGTGCCAGCAGCTTGGAGCGGGACGGAAACTCTGGAAACACCATATATTTT	CASSLERDGNSGNTIYF
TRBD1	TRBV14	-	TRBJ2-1	TGTGCCAGCAGTCAGGGACCGGGACAGGCCTACAATGAGCAGTTCTTC	CASSQGPGQAYNEQFF
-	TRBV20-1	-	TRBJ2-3	TGCAGTGCTAGAGCCCCGAAGGGAGGCCGCACAGATACGCAGTATTTT	CSARAPKGGRTDTQYF
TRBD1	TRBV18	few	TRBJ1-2	TGTGCCAGCTCACCACCGGCAGGGGGGAGCTATGGCTACACCTTC	CASSPPAGGSYGYTF
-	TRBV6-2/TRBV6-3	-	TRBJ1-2	TGTGCCAGCAGTCGCCTACAGAGGATCTATGGCTACACCTTC	CASSRLQRIYGYTF
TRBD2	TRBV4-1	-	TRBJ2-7	TGCGCCAGCAGCCAAGCGGCTAGCGGGGTCCTCTACGAGCAGTACTTC	CASSQAASGVLYEQYF
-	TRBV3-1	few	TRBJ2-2	TGTGCCAGCAGCCAAGTAGGGAACACCGGGGAGCTGTTTTTT	CASSQVGNTGELFF
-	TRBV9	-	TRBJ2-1	TGTGCCAGCAGCGGTATGAACGGACGGTCCTACAATGAGCAGTTCTTC	CASSGMNGRSYNEQFF
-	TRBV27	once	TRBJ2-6	TGTGCCAGCAGCCGTATCAACCCAGACTCTGGGGCCAACGTCCTGACTTTC	CASSRINPDSGANVLTF
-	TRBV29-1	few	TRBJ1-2	TGCAGCGTTGATGGGTTCTATGGCTACACCTTC	CSVDGFYGYTF
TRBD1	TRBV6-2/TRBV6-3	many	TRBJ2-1	TGTGCCAGCAGCCCCGGGGGACAGGGTCTTGATGAGCAGTTCTTC	CASSPGGQGLDEQFF
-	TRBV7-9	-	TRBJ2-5	TGTGCCAGCAGCCCCGGGTTGCCCGGCGTCAGGGAGACCCAGTACTTC	CASSPGLPGVRETQYF
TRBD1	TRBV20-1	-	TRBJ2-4	TGCAGTGCTAGGGACGGACAGGGTTCGGACATTCAGTACTTC	CSARDGQGSDIQYF
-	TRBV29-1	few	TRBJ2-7	TGCAGCGTGGTTGAGTTATCCTCCTACGAGCAGTACTTC	CSVVELSSYEQYF
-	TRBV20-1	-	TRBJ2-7	TGCAGTGCTAGAGTTCGGGACCTCAGCTCCTACGAGCAGTACTTC	CSARVRDLSSYEQYF
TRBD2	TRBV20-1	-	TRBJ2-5	TGCAGTGGCCCGAACGGGGAGGGAGAGACCCAGTACTTC	CSGPNGEGETQYF
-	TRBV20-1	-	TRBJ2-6	TGCAGTGCTATCCGACAGCCTGGGGCCAACGTCCTGACTTTC	CSAIRQPGANVLTF
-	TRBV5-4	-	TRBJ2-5	TGTGCCAGCAGCCGGAGGCCAGAGACCCAGTACTTC	CASSRRPETQYF
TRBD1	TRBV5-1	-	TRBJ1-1	TGCGCCAGCAGCTTCGGGACAGGGCCCATACAATCCACGACTGAAGCTTTCTTT	CASSFGTGPIQSTTEAFF
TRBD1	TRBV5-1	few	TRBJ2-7	TGCGCCAGCAGCGCCCAAGGACAGGCCTACGAGCAGTACTTC	CASSAQGQAYEQYF
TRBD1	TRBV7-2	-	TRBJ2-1	TGTGCCAGCAGCCGACAGGGTGGGAATGAGCAGTTCTTC	CASSRQGGNEQFF
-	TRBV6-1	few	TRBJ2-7	TGTGCCAGCAGTCCTCGGTCAGGGAGGCGGAACTCCTACGAGCAGTACTTC	CASSPRSGRRNSYEQYF
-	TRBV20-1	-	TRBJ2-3	TGCAGTGCTAGATATTTAGCAGATACGCAGTATTTT	CSARYLADTQYF
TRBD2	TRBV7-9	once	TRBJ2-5	TGTGCCAGCAGCTTACTTCGGCGGGGGGACCCGCCTGAGACCCAGTACTTC	CASSLLRRGDPPETQYF
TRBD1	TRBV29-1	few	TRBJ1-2	TGCAGCGTTGAAATGGGACAGGGGGCTTATGGCTACACCTTC	CSVEMGQGAYGYTF
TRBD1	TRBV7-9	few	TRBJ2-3	TGTGCCAGCAGCCTTGGGACAGGGCGGTATTTT	CASSLGTGRYF
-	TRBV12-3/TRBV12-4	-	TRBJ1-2	TGTGCCAGCAGTTTAGGCGAAGGGGGAGCTAACTATGGCTACACCTTC	CASSLGEGGANYGYTF
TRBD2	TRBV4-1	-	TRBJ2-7	TGCGCCAGCAGCCAAGCTGAGACTAGCGGGAGGTTGGGCGAGCAGTACTTC	CASSQAETSGRLGEQYF
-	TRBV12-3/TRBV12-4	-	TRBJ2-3	TGTGCCAGCAGTCTCCGACTATCGGGAATCACAGATACGCAGTATTTT	CASSLRLSGITDTQYF
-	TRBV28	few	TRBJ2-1	TGTGCCAGCACCCGACCCCTCGGGACATCATTTGAGCAGTTCTTC	CASTRPLGTSFEQFF
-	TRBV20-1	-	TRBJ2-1	TGCAGTGCATCCCTTAGGAATGAGCAGTTCTTC	CSASLRNEQFF
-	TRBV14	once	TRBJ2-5	TGTGCCAGCAGCCAAGATCTTGGGAACCAAGGAGAGACCCAGTACTTC	CASSQDLGNQGETQYF
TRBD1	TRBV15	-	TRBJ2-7	TGTGCCACCAGCAGAGATACTGGGACAGGCTACGAGCAGTACTTC	CATSRDTGTGYEQYF
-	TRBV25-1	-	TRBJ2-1	TGTGCCAGCAGTGTTATCCTTACAGGGTTGAACAATGAGCAGTTCTTC	CASSVILTGLNNEQFF
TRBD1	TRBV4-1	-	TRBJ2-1	TGCGCCAGCAGGCATGAGAGCGGACAGGGAAGTTACAATGAGCAGTTCTTC	CASRHESGQGSYNEQFF
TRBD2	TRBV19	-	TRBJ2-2	TGTGCCAGTAGGCGGGGGGTCGGGGAGCTGTTTTTT	CASRRGVGELFF
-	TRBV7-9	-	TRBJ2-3	TGTGCCAGCAGCGCCGGTTCAAGCTCTGGCACAGATACGCAGTATTTT	CASSAGSSSGTDTQYF
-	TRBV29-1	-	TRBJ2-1	TGCAGCGCAGCAGGTTCCCCTAATGAGCAGTTCTTC	CSAAGSPNEQFF
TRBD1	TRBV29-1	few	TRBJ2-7	TGCAGCGTTGGGGCAGGGGGATCCTACGAGCAGTACTTC	CSVGAGGSYEQYF
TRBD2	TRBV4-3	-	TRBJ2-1	TGCGCCAGCAGCCAAGGGCCTAGCGGGGGGGATTACAATGAGCAGTTCTTC	CASSQGPSGGDYNEQFF
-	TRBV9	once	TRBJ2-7	TGTGCCAGCAGCGTAAGCGGTAGGACCTACAATGAGCAGTACTTC	CASSVSGRTYNEQYF
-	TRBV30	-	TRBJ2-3	TGTGCCTGGAGTGCTGGGACACCAGGAACAGATACGCAGTATTTT	CAWSAGTPGTDTQYF
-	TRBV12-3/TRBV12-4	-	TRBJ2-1	TGTGCCAGCAGCTCGACCCAGGGGATCGCCTACAATGAGCAGTTCTTC	CASSSTQGIAYNEQFF
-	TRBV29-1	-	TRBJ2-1	TGCAGCGTGACAGCGGAGAGCTCCTACAATGAGCAGTTCTTC	CSVTAESSYNEQFF
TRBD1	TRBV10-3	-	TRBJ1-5	TGTGCCATCAGTGAGGCAGGGGGAGTGGGACAGCCCCAGCATTTT	CAISEAGGVGQPQHF
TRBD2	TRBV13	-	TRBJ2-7	TGTGCCAGCAGCTCCGGACTAGGAAGGGCCTACGAGCAGTACTTC	CASSSGLGRAYEQYF
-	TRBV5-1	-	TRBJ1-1	TGCGCCAGCAGTTGGTATGAGGCCACTGAAGCTTTCTTT	CASSWYEATEAFF
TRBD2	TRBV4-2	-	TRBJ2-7	TGTGCCAGCAGATCATTCGGCCGGGAGGGGACCTCCTACGAGCAGTACTTC	CASRSFGREGTSYEQYF
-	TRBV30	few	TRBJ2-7	TGTGCCTGGAGTGCTGGACGGGGTATGAGGTACGAGCAGTACTTC	CAWSAGRGMRYEQYF
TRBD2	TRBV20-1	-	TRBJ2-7	TGCAGTGCTAGACTAGCGGGCATCCCCTACGAGCAGTACTTC	CSARLAGIPYEQYF
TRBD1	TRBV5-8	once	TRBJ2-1	TGTGCCAGCAGCTTCGATTTGGGACAGGGGGCCAATGAGCAGTTCTTC	CASSFDLGQGANEQFF
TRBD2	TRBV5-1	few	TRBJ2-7	TGCGCCAGCAGCGCCACCGGGACTAAGAACGAGCAGTACTTC	CASSATGTKNEQYF
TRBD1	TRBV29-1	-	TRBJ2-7	TGCAGCGTTGGAAAGGACAGGGAACCGTACGAGCAGTACTTC	CSVGKDREPYEQYF
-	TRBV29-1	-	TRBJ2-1	TGCAGCGCTGAATCTGAGGGGAGCACATCCTACAATGAGCAGTTCTTC	CSAESEGSTSYNEQFF